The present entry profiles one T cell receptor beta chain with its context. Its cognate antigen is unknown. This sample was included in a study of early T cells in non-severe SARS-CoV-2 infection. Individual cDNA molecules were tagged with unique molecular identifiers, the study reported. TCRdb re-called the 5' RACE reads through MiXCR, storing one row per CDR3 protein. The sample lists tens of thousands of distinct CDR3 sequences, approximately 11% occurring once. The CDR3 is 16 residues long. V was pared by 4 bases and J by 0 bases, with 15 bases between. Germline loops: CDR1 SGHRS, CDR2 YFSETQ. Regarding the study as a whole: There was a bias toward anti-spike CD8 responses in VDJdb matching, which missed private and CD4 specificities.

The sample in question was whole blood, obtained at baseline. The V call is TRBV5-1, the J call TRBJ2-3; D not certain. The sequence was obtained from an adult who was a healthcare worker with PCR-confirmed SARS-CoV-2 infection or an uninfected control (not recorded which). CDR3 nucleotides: TGCGCCAGCAGCCCGCCGGGCGGAGCTAGCACAGATACGCAGTATTTT. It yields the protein CASSPPGGASTDTQYF.